This TCR beta chain was captured by sequencing in a study of read filtering for tumor transcriptome and immune sequencing (dated by TCRdb to 2020 to 2021). Background for the entire study: The cohort had around 16 male and approximately 15 female patients with a mean age of roughly 64 years, ranging from roughly 45 to 85. By revised international staging, under 10 patients were R-ISS I, some 17 were R-ISS II and more than five were R-ISS III. Whole-transcriptome libraries were prepared with the TruSeq RNA Access Library Prep Kit after DNase treatment. TCR-region mapped reads per sample ranged from about 3.5 to 10.27 million with IR-seq versus only about 75 to 1273 with RNA-seq. A main aim was a read-filtering strategy for immune repertoire data, specifically whether clonotypes supported by a single read should be removed. The study compared TCR repertoires from targeted immune repertoire sequencing and bulk whole-transcriptome sequencing run on the same bone marrow samples. The paper as a whole reports these results and caveats: IR-seq captured clonotypes at much higher depth and more reliably than RNA-seq, and smaller IR-seq throughput sufficed to identify most shared clonotypes. The sorted CD138-negative fraction was a mixed bone marrow immune population, not purified T cells. In IR-seq, single-read clonotypes were roughly 82% of clonotypes but 3.5% to 4% of total reads; in RNA-seq they were 74.6% of clonotypes and 35% to 45% of reads. Removing single-read clonotypes increased the correlation between IR-seq and RNA-seq shared clonotype proportions.

As encoded in the germline V gene, CDR1 is SQVTM while CDR2 is ANQGSEA. The CDR3 has 15 amino acids, counting the end cysteine and phenylalanine. Here the CDR3 DNA is all that survives: 45 bases in frame from base 1. V loses 7 bases at its end and J loses 7 bases; junction bases beyond the gene matches: 12. This clonotype was observed many times. The specificity of this receptor is unknown. No much larger clonotype is one base removed from it; base qualities were not supplied. Every patient had bone marrow sampled at the time of active disease. Bone marrow mononuclear cells were isolated by Ficoll-Hypaque density gradient centrifugation. Myeloma plasma cells were removed and CD138-negative cells were collected by negative selection after labeling with CD138 magnetic microbeads on a MACS separator. Flow cytometry on an Attune NxT with CD138 antibodies was used to check the purity of the isolated cells. TRIzol reagent was used to extract total RNA, which was then quantified with a NanoDrop spectrophotometer. For each patient, the CD138-negative bone marrow sample underwent paired RNA-seq and IR-seq.

The Immunoverse kit was used to build TCR libraries from approximately 410 ng RNA, with molecular barcoded adaptors covering alpha/delta and beta/gamma chains. TCR library preparation used the same RNA that was used for transcriptome sequencing. Sequencing of the TCR libraries was done on an Illumina HiSeq 4000 with 2 x 150 cycles. Turning to the authors' computational methods: MiXCR aligned TCR reads to human V, D, J and C references and assembled the aligned reads into CDR3 clonotypes, with quality filtering and error correction included. The tcR package in R was used for analysis of clonotype counts and gene usage diversity. Raw mapping reads were checked after the RNA-seq reads had been mapped by STAR aligner version 2.5.3a onto the human GRCh37 genome. To test how sequencing depth affects detected clonotypes, IR-seq fastq files were randomly downsampled with Seqtk 1.3. TCRdb trimmed public reads at Q25 via fastp, called clones via MiXCR and kept in-frame beta chains. Identical CDR3 proteins give one entry, which carries the most common genes and DNA. The V and J calls and clone size are TCRdb's, not the authors'. This sample gives approximately 140,000 distinct CDR3 sequences in total; about 12% of them show up just once. Clones ranked in the top ten supply more than 6.5% of the sample.

This clonotype originated in a donor at least 40 years old with multiple myeloma. Sequencing was carried out using a population of CD138-negative cells sorted from bone marrow. What this sample's cell subset or site label stands for: bone marrow mononuclear cells depleted of CD138+ plasma/myeloma cells by negative magnetic selection. This chain joins TRBV29-1 to TRBJ2-1, with 11 bases in between that match TRBD2. The CDR3 corresponds to CSADVAGGPVNEQFF. The DNA reads as follows: TGCAGCGCCGATGTAGCGGGAGGGCCCGTGAATGAGCAGTTCTTC.